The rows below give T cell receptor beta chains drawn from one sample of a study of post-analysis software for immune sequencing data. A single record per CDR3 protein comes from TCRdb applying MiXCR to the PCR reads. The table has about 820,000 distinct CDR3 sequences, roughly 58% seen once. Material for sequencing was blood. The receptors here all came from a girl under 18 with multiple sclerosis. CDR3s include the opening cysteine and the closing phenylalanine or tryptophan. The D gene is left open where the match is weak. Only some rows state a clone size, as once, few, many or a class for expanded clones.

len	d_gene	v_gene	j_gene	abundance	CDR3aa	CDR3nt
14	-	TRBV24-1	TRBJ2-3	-	CATSEQGSTDTQYF	TGTGCCACCAGTGAGCAGGGCAGCACAGATACGCAGTATTTT
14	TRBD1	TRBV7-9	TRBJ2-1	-	CASSFQTGENEQFF	TGTGCCAGCAGCTTCCAGACAGGGGAGAATGAGCAGTTCTTC
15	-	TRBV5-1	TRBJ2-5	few	CASSLTPLNQETQYF	TGCGCCAGCAGCTTGACCCCACTGAACCAAGAGACCCAGTACTTC
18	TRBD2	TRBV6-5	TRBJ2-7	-	CASSYWGRVGEVSYEQYF	TGTGCCAGCAGTTACTGGGGGAGGGTAGGTGAAGTTTCCTACGAGCAGTACTTC
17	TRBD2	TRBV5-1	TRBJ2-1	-	CASSLAGLAGSEGEQFF	TGCGCCAGCAGCTTGGCGGGGCTAGCGGGGTCCGAGGGTGAGCAGTTCTTC
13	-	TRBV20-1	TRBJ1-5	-	CSANEGGSQPQHF	TGCAGTGCGAACGAGGGGGGCTCTCAGCCCCAGCATTTT
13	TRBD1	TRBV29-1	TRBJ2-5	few	CSTLQGAGETQYF	TGCAGCACACTACAGGGGGCAGGAGAGACCCAGTACTTC
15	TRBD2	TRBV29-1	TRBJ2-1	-	CSVVGTSGPYNEQFF	TGCAGCGTTGTCGGGACTAGCGGACCATACAATGAGCAGTTCTTC
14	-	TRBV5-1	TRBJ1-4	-	CASSRGRSNEKLFF	TGCGCCAGCAGCCGTGGACGGTCTAATGAAAAACTGTTTTTT
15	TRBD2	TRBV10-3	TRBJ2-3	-	CAISVLRGGTDTQYF	TGTGCCATCAGTGTCTTACGGGGGGGCACAGATACGCAGTATTTT
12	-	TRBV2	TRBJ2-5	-	CASLADGETQYF	TGTGCCAGCTTAGCCGATGGGGAGACCCAGTACTTC
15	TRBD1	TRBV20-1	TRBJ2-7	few	CSARGDRGRSYEQYF	TGCAGTGCTAGAGGGGACAGGGGACGCTCCTACGAGCAGTACTTC
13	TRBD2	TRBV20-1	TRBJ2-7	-	CSASSGLPYEQYF	TGCAGTGCCAGTAGCGGGTTACCCTACGAGCAGTACTTC
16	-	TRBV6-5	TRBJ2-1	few	CASSYPRGSSYNEQFF	TGTGCCAGCAGTTACCCCAGGGGCAGCTCCTACAATGAGCAGTTCTTC
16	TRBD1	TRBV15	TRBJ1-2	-	CATSRTPGQGDYGYTF	TGTGCCACCAGCCGCACCCCGGGACAGGGGGACTATGGCTACACCTTC
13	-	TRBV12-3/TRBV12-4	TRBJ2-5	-	CASRATMGETQYF	TGTGCCAGCAGGGCGACAATGGGAGAGACCCAGTACTTC
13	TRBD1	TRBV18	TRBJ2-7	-	CASSHGTEGEQYF	TGTGCCAGCTCTCACGGGACAGAAGGGGAGCAGTACTTC
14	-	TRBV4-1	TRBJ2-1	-	CASSQGGPGREQFF	TGCGCCAGCAGCCAAGGCGGGCCGGGGAGAGAGCAGTTCTTC
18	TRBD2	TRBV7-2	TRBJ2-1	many	CASSRTSGGSGSYNEQFF	TGTGCCAGCAGCCGGACTAGCGGGGGGTCCGGGTCCTACAATGAGCAGTTCTTC
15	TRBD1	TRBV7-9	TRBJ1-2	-	CASSQRTGVSYGYTF	TGTGCCAGCAGTCAGCGGACAGGGGTGTCCTATGGCTACACCTTC